This T cell receptor (beta chain) came from a study of cytomegalovirus exposure and HLA in healthy donors. The study's findings and limits: In all likelihood, a cluster of highly shared sequence variants was a sequencing artifact. Three chains linked to CMV were shown in vitro to be specific for CMV antigens. The authors later found most CMV-associated TCR beta chains appeared HLA-restricted. Cytomegalovirus association was listed for around 180 TCR beta chains.

The study ran its PCR with 60 Vbeta and 13 Jbeta primers. The table came from immunoSEQ multiplex PCR; TCRdb's copy has only in-frame clones and leaves some out. In the table there are around 190,000 clones, 70% to 75% of which are singletons. Remarks on this clone: Its cognate antigen is unknown.

V gave up 1 base and J gave up 8 bases; unmatched junction bases: 8. The CDR3 spans 14 residues. Germline V CDR1 and CDR2: MNHNS, SASEGT. Material for sequencing was PBMCs. This TCR derives from a woman in her twenties or thirties in good health and CMV-seropositive. The chain has TRBV6-1 and TRBJ2-7; 7 nucleotides line up with TRBD2. In DNA, the CDR3 is TGTGCCAGCAGTGAAGGTAGCGGGCCGGTGAAGCAGTACTTC. Residues: CASSEGSGPVKQYF.